This TCR beta chain was observed in a study of T cell changes during pregnancy in multiple sclerosis. Germline V lookup: CDR1 MNHNS, CDR2 SASEGT. J gave up 1 base and V 8 bases, and 4 bases lay outside the gene matches. This CDR3 region has 14 residues. Clones were read by immunoSEQ multiplex PCR, and TCRdb kept only the in-frame ones, dropping some. The sample records some 20,000 clones, about 90% being singletons. The chain recombines TRBV6-1 with TRBJ2-7, with 11 bases that match TRBD2. Material: CD4+ T cells from peripheral blood mononuclear cells, obtained in the third trimester of pregnancy. The clonotype comes from a female donor in good health, enrolled as a control in a pregnancy study. CDR3 protein: CASSASGRSYEQYF. The CDR3, as DNA: TGTGCCAGCTCGGCTAGCGGGAGGTCCTACGAGCAGTACTTC.